These T cell receptor beta chains were read from a single sample in a study of PD-L1 blockade in urothelial cancer. TCRdb keeps only in-frame clones here, not all; method: immunoSEQ multiplex PCR. Seen here are about 95,000 clones, nearly 90% observed once, and the top ten hold approximately 1.5%. The input for sequencing was PBMCs, taken around atezolizumab (anti-PD-L1) treatment. These receptors were collected from a man aged 60-69 years with urothelial cancer. Both conserved end residues are part of each CDR3. The D gene is left open where the match is weak. Only some rows state a clone size, as once, few, many or a class for expanded clones.

D gene: TRBD2; J gene: TRBJ2-1; V gene: TRBV29-1; clone size: -; CDR3 protein: CSGVAGISYNEQFF; CDR3 DNA: TGCAGCGGGGTAGCGGGGATCTCCTACAATGAGCAGTTCTTC
D gene: TRBD1; J gene: TRBJ1-4; V gene: TRBV4-2; clone size: -; CDR3 protein: CASSYTGGQRHEKLFF; CDR3 DNA: TGTGCCAGCAGCTACACCGGGGGACAGCGTCATGAAAAACTGTTTTTT
D gene: -; J gene: TRBJ2-1; V gene: TRBV5-1; clone size: -; CDR3 protein: CASSLAGGNEQFF; CDR3 DNA: TGCGCCAGCAGCTTGGCGGGTGGGAATGAGCAGTTCTTC
D gene: -; J gene: TRBJ2-3; V gene: TRBV5-1; clone size: -; CDR3 protein: CASSLVAAGGTDTQYF; CDR3 DNA: TGCGCCAGCAGCTTGGTAGCGGCCGGGGGCACAGATACGCAGTATTTT
D gene: -; J gene: TRBJ2-5; V gene: TRBV5-1; clone size: -; CDR3 protein: CASSLQGTETQYF; CDR3 DNA: TGCGCCAGCAGCTTGCAGGGCACAGAGACCCAGTACTTC
D gene: TRBD1; J gene: TRBJ1-2; V gene: TRBV7-2; clone size: -; CDR3 protein: CASSVDRGLGYTF; CDR3 DNA: TGTGCCAGCAGCGTGGACAGGGGGCTTGGCTACACCTTC
D gene: -; J gene: TRBJ2-3; V gene: TRBV5-1; clone size: -; CDR3 protein: CASSLGGDTDTQYF; CDR3 DNA: TGCGCCAGCAGCTTGGGCGGAGACACAGATACGCAGTATTTT
D gene: TRBD1; J gene: TRBJ1-1; V gene: TRBV9; clone size: -; CDR3 protein: CASSVGTGSSNTEAFF; CDR3 DNA: TGTGCCAGCAGCGTAGGGACAGGGTCATCGAACACTGAAGCTTTCTTT
D gene: TRBD1; J gene: TRBJ1-3; V gene: TRBV6-5; clone size: few; CDR3 protein: CASSYGTGSSGNTIYF; CDR3 DNA: TGTGCCAGCAGTTACGGGACAGGTAGCTCTGGAAACACCATATATTTT
D gene: -; J gene: TRBJ2-3; V gene: TRBV6-4; clone size: -; CDR3 protein: CASSDGGHTDTQYF; CDR3 DNA: TGTGCCAGCAGTGACGGTGGCCACACAGATACGCAGTATTTT